This TCR beta chain was recorded in a study of regulatory T cells in long-lasting Graves disease. Study as a whole: To qualify as persistent, Graves' disease required over 5 years of antithyroid drugs with positive TSH receptor antibodies.

Whole-study results and caveats: Persistent patients had a count of shared public clonotypes (more than 2,500) that exceeded that of new patients (around 960).

Regarding time point: persistent/refractory GD, antithyroid drugs over 5 years with positive TRAb. Making the TCR library involved RNA that had been extracted from PBMCs. Trimming removed 2 bases at V and 9 bases at J, with 14 bases between. The CDR3 sequence is 13 residues long. In germline, CDR1 is MDHEN, CDR2 SYDVKM. This clonotype has at least ten counts. Its antigen is unknown. To make TCR beta libraries, researchers used iRepertoire HTBI primers and Arm-PCR of CDR3 regions. MiXCR, run by TCRdb on the multiplex PCR reads, gives a single entry per CDR3 protein. The sample contains 420,000 or so distinct CDR3 sequences, around a quarter of which appear only once.

This chain links TRBV28 with TRBJ2-7; TRBD2 might be the D (6 bases). This receptor was identified in a female donor with Graves disease. The sample here was peripheral blood mononuclear cells (PBMCs), taken when the disease was refractory, from a patient treated with antithyroid drugs. CDR3 DNA: TGTGCCAGCAGTTTACAGGAGGGGACGGGGCAGTACTTC. It translates to CASSLQEGTGQYF.